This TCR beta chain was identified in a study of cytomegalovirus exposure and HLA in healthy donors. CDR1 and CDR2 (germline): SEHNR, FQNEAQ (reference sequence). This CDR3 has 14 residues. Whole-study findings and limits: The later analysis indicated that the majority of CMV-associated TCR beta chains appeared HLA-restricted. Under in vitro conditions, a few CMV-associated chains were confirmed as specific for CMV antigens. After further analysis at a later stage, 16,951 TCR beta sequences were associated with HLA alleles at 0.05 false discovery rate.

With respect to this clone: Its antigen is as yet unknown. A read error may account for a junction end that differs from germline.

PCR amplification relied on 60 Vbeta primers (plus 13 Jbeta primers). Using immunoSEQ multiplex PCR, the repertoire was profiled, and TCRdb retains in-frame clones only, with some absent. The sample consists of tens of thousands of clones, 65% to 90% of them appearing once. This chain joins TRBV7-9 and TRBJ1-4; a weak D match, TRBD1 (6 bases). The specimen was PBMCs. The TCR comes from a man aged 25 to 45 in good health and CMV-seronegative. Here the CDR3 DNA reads TGTTCCAGCAGCCCCGGACAGAGTCTTGAAAAACTGTTTTTT. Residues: CSSSPGQSLEKLFF.